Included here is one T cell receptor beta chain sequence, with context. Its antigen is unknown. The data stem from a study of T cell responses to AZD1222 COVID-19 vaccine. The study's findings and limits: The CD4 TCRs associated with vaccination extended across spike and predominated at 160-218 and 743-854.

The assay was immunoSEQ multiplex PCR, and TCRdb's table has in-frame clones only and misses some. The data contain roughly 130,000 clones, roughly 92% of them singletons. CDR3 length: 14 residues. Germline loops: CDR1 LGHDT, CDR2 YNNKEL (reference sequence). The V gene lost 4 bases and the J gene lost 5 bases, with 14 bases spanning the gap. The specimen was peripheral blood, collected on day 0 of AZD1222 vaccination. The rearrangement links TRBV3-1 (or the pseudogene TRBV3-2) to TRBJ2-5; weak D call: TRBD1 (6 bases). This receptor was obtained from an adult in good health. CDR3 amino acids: CASSLLGGGETQYF. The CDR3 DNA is TGTGCCAGCAGCCTCCTAGGGGGTGGGGAGACCCAGTACTTC.